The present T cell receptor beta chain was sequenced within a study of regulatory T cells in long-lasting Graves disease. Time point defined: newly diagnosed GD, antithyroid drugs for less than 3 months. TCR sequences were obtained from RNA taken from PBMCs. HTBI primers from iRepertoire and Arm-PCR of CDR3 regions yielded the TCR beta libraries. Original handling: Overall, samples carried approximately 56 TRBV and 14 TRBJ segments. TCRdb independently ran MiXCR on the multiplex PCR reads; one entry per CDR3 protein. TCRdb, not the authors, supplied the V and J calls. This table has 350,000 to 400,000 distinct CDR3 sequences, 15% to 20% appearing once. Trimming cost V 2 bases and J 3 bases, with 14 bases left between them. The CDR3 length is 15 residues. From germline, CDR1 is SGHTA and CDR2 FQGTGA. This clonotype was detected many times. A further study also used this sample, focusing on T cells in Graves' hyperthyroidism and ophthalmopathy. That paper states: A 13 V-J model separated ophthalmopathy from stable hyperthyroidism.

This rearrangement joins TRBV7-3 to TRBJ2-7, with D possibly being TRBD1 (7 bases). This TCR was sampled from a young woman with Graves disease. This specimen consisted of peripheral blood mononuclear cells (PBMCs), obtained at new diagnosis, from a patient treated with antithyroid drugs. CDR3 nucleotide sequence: TGTGCCAGCAGCTTAGGCGGGGACAGAAACTACGAGCAGTACTTC. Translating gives CASSLGGDRNYEQYF.